This T cell receptor (beta chain) was recorded in a study of control samples from healthy donors and cancer patients. The protocol was immunoSEQ multiplex PCR, while the TCRdb copy is restricted to in-frame clones and leaves out a portion. The data contain under 150,000 clones, more than 80% of them seen just once; the ten biggest clones take up approximately 1.1%. Germline assignment: CDR1 MGHRA and CDR2 YSYEKL. The V gene end was trimmed by 2 bases and the J gene end by 6 bases; junction bases not matched to a gene: 12. The CDR3 has 16 residues. This chain uses TRBV4-1 with TRBJ2-7; 8 bases fit TRBD2. The sequenced sample was PBMCs. This sequence originates from a woman between 50 and 59 years old with colorectal cancer. CDR3 nucleotide sequence: TGCGCCAGCAGCCAAACAAGACTAGCGACCGTTCTCGAGCAGTACTTC. Residues: CASSQTRLATVLEQYF.